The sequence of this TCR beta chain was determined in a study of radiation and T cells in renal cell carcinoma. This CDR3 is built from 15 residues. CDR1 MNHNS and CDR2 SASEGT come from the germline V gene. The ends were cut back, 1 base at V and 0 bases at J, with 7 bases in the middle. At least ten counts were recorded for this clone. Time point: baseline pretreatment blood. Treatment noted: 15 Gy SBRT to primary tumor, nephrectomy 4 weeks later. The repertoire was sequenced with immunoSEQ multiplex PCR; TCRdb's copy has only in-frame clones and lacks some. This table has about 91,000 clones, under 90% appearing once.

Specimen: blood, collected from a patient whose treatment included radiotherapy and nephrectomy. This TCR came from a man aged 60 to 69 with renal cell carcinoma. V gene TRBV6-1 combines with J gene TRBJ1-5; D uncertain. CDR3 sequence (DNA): TGTGCCAGCAGTGAAGGAGGTTTTAGCAATCAGCCCCAGCATTTT. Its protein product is CASSEGGFSNQPQHF.